The 20 T cell receptor beta chains in this list originate from one sample, sequenced in a study of response to subunit inactivated influenza vaccine. Via MiXCR, TCRdb re-called the RT-PCR reads, giving one row per CDR3 protein. Of about 530,000 distinct CDR3 sequences in the sample, about an eighth were seen once. The sequenced sample was PBMCs from blood, obtained on the day of vaccination. The receptor source for this set is a man aged 45-60 years who received an inactivated influenza vaccine.

The CDR3 sequence: CASSWGGTGPNEQFF. The CDR3 nucleotides read TGCGCCAGCAGCTGGGGGGGGACAGGGCCGAATGAGCAGTTCTTC. The chain employs TRBV5-1 and TRBJ2-1; 9 bases align to TRBD1. Trimming took 3 bases from V and 7 from J; bases not matched to a gene: 8. This CDR3 region has 15 residues. Germline CDR1 reads SGHRS; CDR2 reads YFSETQ.

The chain carries TRBV20-1 and TRBJ2-2, with D possibly being TRBD2 (5 bases). With 0 bases removed from V and 0 bases from J, the gap between germline ends came to 11 bases. CDR3 size: 16 residues. Germline V lookup: CDR1 DFQATT, CDR2 SNEGSKA (reference sequence). CDR3 protein: CSARDRRQANTGELFF. The CDR3 nucleotides are TGCAGTGCTAGAGATCGGAGGCAGGCGAACACCGGGGAGCTGTTTTTT.

This chain uses TRBV7-9 with TRBJ2-5; TRBD2 matches at 8 bases. CDR3 length equals 15 residues. The V gene's germline CDR1 is SEHNR and CDR2 FQNEAQ (reference sequence). With 5 bases clipped from V and 7 bases from J, the junction kept 12 bases outside the gene matches. In DNA, the CDR3 is TGTGCCAGCAGCCCACGAAGCGGGAGAACTGTGACCCAGTACTTC. Translated, it gives CASSPRSGRTVTQYF.

This clonotype was counted a few times. The chain uses TRBV7-8 and TRBJ2-3; D is ambiguous. Germline lookup yields CDR1 SGHVS and CDR2 FQNEAQ. V was shortened by 2 bases and J by 2 bases, with 20 bases between the two germline ends. The CDR3 is 18 residues long. The CDR3 DNA is TGTGCCAGCAGCTTAATATCCCGTGGTACAGCACTCACAGATACGCAGTATTTT. This encodes CASSLISRGTALTDTQYF. Drawing the rest from reference TRBV7-8 and TRBJ2-3, the complete variable domain is GAGVSQSPRYKVAKRGQDVALRCDPISGHVSLFWYQQALGQGPEFLTYFQNEAQLDKSGLPSDRFFAERPEGSVSTLKIQRTQQEDSAVYLCASSLISRGTALTDTQYFGPGTRLTVL.

The chain couples TRBV11-1 to TRBJ2-7, with no clear D. V lost 1 base, J lost 3 bases, and 7 bases lay in between. Looked up from germline, CDR1 is SGHAT and CDR2 is FQDESV (reference sequence). CDR3 length: 13 residues. The CDR3: CASSLGVLYEQYF. CDR3 DNA sequence: TGTGCCAGCAGCTTAGGGGTCCTCTACGAGCAGTACTTC.

A few counts support this clonotype. V is TRBV6-2 or TRBV6-3 and J is TRBJ2-7; D gene ambiguous. Germline loops: CDR1 MNHEY, CDR2 SVGEGT. The CDR3 has 14 amino acids. The ends were cut back, 8 bases at V and 0 bases at J, with 14 bases in the middle. In nucleotides, the CDR3 is TGTGCCAGCGGCTCCCAACGGAGCTCCTACGAGCAGTACTTC. This encodes CASGSQRSSYEQYF.

This clonotype has just a few counts. V gene TRBV28 combines with J gene TRBJ2-5; D is unclear. The CDR3 length is 14 residues. V was clipped by 1 base and J by 1 base, with 7 bases between them. Germline V lookup: CDR1 MDHEN, CDR2 SYDVKM. CDR3 in amino acids: CASSLSAAQETQYF. CDR3 DNA: TGTGCCAGCAGTTTATCTGCGGCCCAAGAGACCCAGTACTTC.

This clonotype was found a few times. The chain carries TRBV12-3 or TRBV12-4 and TRBJ2-3; the D gene is possibly TRBD2 (5 bases). Trimming shortened V by 3 bases and J by 8 bases, and 12 bases separated the two germline ends. The CDR3 extends over 13 amino acids. CDR3 in amino acids: CASSFRSEVTQYF. CDR3 DNA sequence: TGTGCCAGCAGTTTCAGGTCGGAGGTTACGCAGTATTTT.

This clonotype was observed a few times. The chain links TRBV16 to TRBJ1-2, with D possibly being TRBD1 (6 bases). Trimming stripped 0 bases from V and 7 bases from J, with 9 bases between. This CDR3 is 13 amino acids long. Germline values: CDR1 KGHSY, CDR2 FQNENV. The CDR3 DNA reads as TGTGCCAGCAGCCAATCGAGAGGGGGTGGCTACACCTTC. It encodes CASSQSRGGGYTF.

The J gene is TRBJ1-3, the V gene TRBV9; D is undetermined. Germline loops: CDR1 SGDLS, CDR2 YYNGEE. This CDR3 has 15 residues. The V end was cut by 1 base, the J end by 0 bases, with 8 bases between. This chain's CDR3 is CASSVLGSSGNTIYF. The CDR3 DNA reads as TGTGCCAGCAGCGTATTGGGCAGCTCTGGAAACACCATATATTTT. The full variable domain, rest sourced from reference TRBV9 and TRBJ1-3, is DSGVTQTPKHLITATGQRVTLRCSPRSGDLSVYWYQQSLDQGLQFLIQYYNGEERAKGNILERFSAQQFPDLHSELNLSSLELGDSALYFCASSVLGSSGNTIYFGEGSWLTVV.

This clonotype was recorded many times. The genes are TRBV12-3 or TRBV12-4 and TRBJ1-4; 7 bases line up with TRBD1. With 1 base clipped from V and 14 bases from J, the junction kept 4 bases outside the gene matches. The CDR3 length is 12 residues. CDR3 protein: CASSLGGGSLFF. The CDR3 coding sequence is TGTGCCAGCAGTTTAGGAGGGGGCTCCCTGTTTTTT.

This clonotype turned up a few times. The rearrangement links TRBV12-3 or TRBV12-4 to TRBJ2-1; D may be TRBD1 (6 bases). With 6 bases removed from V and 4 bases from J, the gap between germline ends came to 13 bases. CDR3 size: 14 residues. CDR3 sequence: CASSVGGLYNEQFF. CDR3 nucleotides: TGTGCCAGCAGCGTAGGGGGATTATACAATGAGCAGTTCTTC.

The chain links TRBV12-3 or TRBV12-4 to TRBJ1-4, with D maybe TRBD1 (5 bases). Trimming stripped 7 bases from V and 7 bases from J, with 19 bases between. The CDR3 is made up of 15 amino acids. DNA for the CDR3: TGTGCCAGCACCCTATCGAGTGGGGGGGGTGAAAAACTGTTTTTT. Its translation: CASTLSSGGGEKLFF.

The sample holds a few counts of this clonotype. DNA for the CDR3: TGTGCCAGCAGCGAACAGCTCTATCAGCCCCAGCATTTT. This codes for CASSEQLYQPQHF. The chain uses TRBV7-2 and TRBJ1-5, with unresolved D. Deletions cut 5 bases from V and 5 bases from J, with 10 bases between. Germline-derived CDR1 and CDR2 are SGHTA and FQGNSA. CDR3 length: 13 residues.

This clonotype was counted between two and nine times. This chain uses TRBV28 with TRBJ2-7, with 13 nucleotides matching TRBD2. V lost 7 bases, J lost 5 bases, and 8 bases stayed unmatched. In germline, CDR1 is MDHEN, CDR2 SYDVKM. The CDR3 sequence is 15 residues long. CDR3 protein: CASTYPGLAGNEQYF. Written as DNA, the CDR3 is TGTGCCAGCACCTATCCGGGACTAGCGGGAAACGAGCAGTACTTC. The complete variable domain, with remaining parts taken from reference TRBV28 and TRBJ2-7, reads DVKVTQSSRYLVKRTGEKVFLECVQDMDHENMFWYRQDPGLGLRLIYFSYDVKMKEKGDIPEGYSVSREKKERFSLILESASTNQTSMYLCASTYPGLAGNEQYFGPGTRLTVT.

The sample holds many counts of this clonotype. This rearrangement joins TRBV20-1 to TRBJ2-1; D unclear. The CDR3 has 12 residues. The germline CDR1 and CDR2 sequences are DFQATT and SNEGSKA (reference sequence). Between the trimmed V and J ends, which lost 5 bases and 7 bases, there was a span of 12 bases. CDR3 region: CSAPTINNEQFF. The CDR3 nucleotides read TGCAGTGCTCCAACAATTAATAATGAGCAGTTCTTC.

The V call is TRBV6-5, the J call TRBJ2-5; a possible D gene is TRBD2 (6 bases). The germline V gene encodes CDR1 MNHEY and CDR2 SVGAGI. The CDR3 consists of 12 residues. V was trimmed by 10 bases and J by 7 bases, leaving 16 bases between them. As DNA, the CDR3 is TGTGCCACCCTTGGCGGGGCGGGGACCCAGTACTTC. It is translated as CATLGGAGTQYF.

The gene calls are TRBV6-1 and TRBJ1-6; unclear D gene. Trimming pared 6 bases from V and 1 base from J, leaving 7 bases between. Germline loops: CDR1 MNHNS, CDR2 SASEGT. This CDR3 contains 14 residues. CDR3: CASSPRSYNSPLHF. The CDR3 DNA follows: TGTGCCAGCAGCCCAAGATCCTATAATTCACCCCTCCACTTT.

This clonotype turned up a few times. This chain's CDR3 is CSGGLAGGFNEQFF. CDR3 nucleotide sequence: TGCAGCGGCGGACTAGCGGGGGGATTCAATGAGCAGTTCTTC. The chain couples TRBV29-1 to TRBJ2-1; 14 bases line up with TRBD2. The germline gives CDR1 SQVTM, CDR2 ANQGSEA. The CDR3 runs to 14 residues. V shed 7 bases and J 6 bases; nucleotides not matched to a gene: 5.

This chain links TRBV11-2 with TRBJ2-2; no definite D call. Germline loops: CDR1 SGHAT, CDR2 FQNNGV. The CDR3 is made up of 13 amino acids. The V gene lost 5 bases and the J gene lost 9 bases, with 13 bases spanning the gap. For the CDR3, the DNA is TGTGCCAGCAGCGTATCTCCCCCGAGGGAGCTGTTTTTT. Protein product: CASSVSPPRELFF.